This entry describes one T cell receptor (beta chain). These data come from a study of CD8+CD57+ T cells in acquired aplastic anemia. About the research overall: CD4+ and CD8+ cells, once sorted, gave DNA averaging roughly 3 ug.

Genomic DNA served as template for TCR beta VDJ and CDR3 profiling. TCRdb called the reads again in MiXCR, with one record for every CDR3 protein. This sample has 250,000 or so distinct CDR3 sequences, with more than 45% found just once. CD8+CD57+ cell expansion had been shown by flow cytometry in patients chosen for sequencing. All patients had severe acquired aplastic anemia. V lost 3 bases, J lost 6 bases, and 9 bases stayed unmatched. This CDR3 comprises 16 residues. Looked up from germline, CDR1 is ENHRY and CDR2 is SYGVKD. The TCR comes from a human donor with aplastic anemia. Sequencing was carried out using sorted CD4+, CD8+, or CD8+CD57+ T cells (not recorded which) from PBMCs. This rearrangement joins TRBV10-3 to TRBJ2-1; 9 nucleotides match TRBD2. CDR3 amino acids: CAISDKGLAGTNEQFF. CDR3 coding DNA: TGTGCCATCAGTGACAAAGGGCTAGCGGGAACCAATGAGCAGTTCTTC.